This T cell receptor beta chain was retrieved from a study of shared clonotypes between healthy human individuals (dated by TCRdb to about 2020). Turning to the overall study: The cohort included a few men and a couple of women between 18 and 49 years of age. Per donor, three plates each were used for CD4 naive and CD4 memory, two for CD8 naive, and one for CD8 memory. The study deeply sequenced blood TCR repertoires of five healthy adults to estimate repertoire size and the extent of clonotype sharing between individuals. Libraries were prepared and TCR repertoires were sequenced by different laboratories using diverse techniques, in order to increase sequencing depth and limit assay-specific biases. Each donor's leukapheresis produced roughly between roughly 0.85 and 9.5 billion PBMCs. Study-wide findings and limitations: Naive subsets generally had larger estimated clonotype richness than memory subsets. The genetic and exposure-history diversity represented was limited by the small number of donors. Clonotypes shared by all four sorted-subset donors showed higher generation probabilities than non-shared clonotypes. Only blood was sampled, and tissue TCR repertoires likely differ from those in blood. Incomplete sequencing was indicated by rarefaction of sorted-subset datasets, despite the large sequencing depth. Sharing across four donors was observed for 4.5% to 6.5% of naive CD4, 3.5% of naive CD8, over 2% of memory CD4, and over 0.3% of memory CD8 clonotypes. Pairwise subsampling indicated that sequencing depth was expected to affect the degree of clonotype sharing among donors.

TCR CDR3 regions were amplified from genomic DNA by multiplex PCR using the deep immunoSEQ assay. For each cell subset, the extracted genomic DNA was distributed evenly across all wells of several immunoSEQ 96-well plates, and each plate served as one replicate. For sorted subsets, around 200 ng genomic DNA, equal to tens of thousands of T cell genomes, was loaded into each replicate PCR. Purified libraries were measured with a Qubit 3.0 fluorometer, size-checked on a Bioanalyzer 2100, and measured again with the KAPA Library Quantification kit. Every immunoSEQ 96-well plate was sequenced on a separate single-read 150-cycle Illumina NextSeq 550 flow cell. As for the original processing: Because the immunoSEQ output included only junctional sequences and no quality scores, the filtering could not be the same as the filtering used for full-length reads. To assign V/J genes and CDR3, sequences were annotated using PyIR, a Python wrapper for IgBLAST v1.9, with IMGT germline references. Reads were removed for weak V/J assignments (E-value above 1e-6), missing CDR3, stop codons, out-of-frame junctions, or ambiguous translated residues. A V3J clonotype was defined by an identical inferred V gene, J gene, and CDR3 amino acid sequence. The percentage overlap between two repertoires was calculated by dividing the number of shared unique clonotypes by the size of the smaller repertoire. Three approaches were used to assess repertoire richness: RTK rarefaction, the Chao1 estimator, and Recon v2.1 estimates of unobserved clonotypes. OLGA was used to compute generation probabilities for all TCRbeta clonotypes that the gDNA method yielded from a handful of donors. TCRdb stores this immuneACCESS table with in-frame sequences only. Part of the clones is absent; in the studies checked, under half of the shortfall reflects unresolved V genes, and no reason is known for the rest. The V and J calls and the clone size are those of that table, but D and trimming were determined from the DNA. For this sample the table gives around 2.1 million clones, of which 85% to 95% were detected only once. Roughly 1.8% of the sample is taken by the ten largest.

CD8 naive samples were CD45RO-negative cells positively selected for CCR7, giving a CD45RA+CCR7+ population that excluded TemRA cells. Donors were healthy HIV-negative adults with no recently reported acute infections or vaccinations. All donors were Caucasian adults living in Nashville, Tennessee, USA. Blood was collected by leukapheresis, and PBMCs were isolated by Ficoll-Histopaque density gradient centrifugation and then cryopreserved in liquid nitrogen vapor phase. Analytical flow cytometry was used to check the purity and quantity of each magnetically sorted T cell population. From each sorted fraction, genomic DNA was isolated and quantified by UV absorbance on a Nanodrop 2000c. This clone was detected only once. The specificity of this receptor is unknown. Per-base qualities were not stored, and no clone one base away is much larger. Relative to germline, V is 5 bases shorter and J is 6 bases shorter, with 17 bases between their ends. From its cysteine to its phenylalanine, the CDR3 spans 14 amino acids. Only CDR3 DNA remains: 42 bases, in frame from the first base.

The chain is assembled from TRBV5-3 and TRBJ1-2; the D segment could be TRBD1, given 5 matching bases. TRBV5-3 is treated as an ORF (open reading frame) with a function not yet certain. This receptor was taken from a young man in good health. Some clones in this sample may be carry-over from other donors' samples. The sequenced material came from naive CD8+ T cells from PBMCs. This sample's cell subset or site label indicates: CD45RA+CCR7+. The DNA reads as follows: TGTGCCAGAAGTTCGATCGGCGGGGGGAATGGCTACACCTTC. Its translation is CARSSIGGGNGYTF.